This passage covers 10 T cell receptor beta chains from one sample sequenced in a study of blood T cell repertoires in COVID-19. TCRdb's copy holds only in-frame clones and misses some; the assay was immunoSEQ multiplex PCR. There are roughly 120,000 clones in the sample; approximately 87% occur only once, and around a sixth lies in the top ten. Sequencing input: peripheral blood. The receptors derive from a woman aged 60-75 years with acute or convalescent COVID-19.

The chain couples TRBV2 to TRBJ2-7, with a possible D match to TRBD1 (5 bases). The CDR3 covers 12 residues. Trimming left V 2 bases short and J 4 bases short, with 6 bases between. CDR1 and CDR2 from the germline V gene are SNHLY and FYNNEI. This CDR3 is CASSERGYEQYF. CDR3 bases: TGTGCCAGCAGTGAAAGGGGTTACGAGCAGTACTTC.

The CDR3 sequence is CASTQGARTEAFF. The CDR3 DNA reads TGTGCCAGTACGCAGGGGGCCAGGACTGAAGCTTTCTTT. This chain links TRBV12-3 or TRBV12-4 with TRBJ1-1, with 8 nucleotides matching TRBD1. Trimming at V came to 9 bases and at J to 5 bases, leaving 8 bases not matched to a gene. The CDR3 covers 13 residues.

V is TRBV3-1 (or the pseudogene TRBV3-2) and J is TRBJ2-5; TRBD2 matches 9 bases. Germline V gene data show CDR1 as LGHDT and CDR2 as YNNKEL (reference sequence). Losses at the gene ends were 0 bases for V and 2 bases for J; bases not matched to a gene: 4. The CDR3 spans 16 residues. This chain's CDR3 is CASSQDSSGSQETQYF. In DNA form, the CDR3 reads TGTGCCAGCAGCCAAGATAGTAGCGGGAGTCAAGAGACCCAGTACTTC.

V gene TRBV7-2 combines with J gene TRBJ1-6, with 7 positions matching TRBD1. The V segment lost 5 bases and the J segment 5 bases; nucleotides outside the gene matches: 6. This CDR3 contains 15 residues. Germline V gene lookup returns CDR1 SGHTA and CDR2 FQGNSA. The CDR3 nucleotides read TGTGCCAGCAGCCCGGGGACAGTCAATAATTCACCCCTCCACTTT. Translated: CASSPGTVNNSPLHF.

The chain links TRBV19 to TRBJ2-2, with 9 bases matching TRBD2. CDR1 and CDR2 (germline): LNHDA, SQIVND (reference sequence). V lost 1 base to trimming and J lost 1 base; unmatched junction nucleotides: 1. The CDR3 contains 16 residues. CDR3 nucleotide sequence: TGTGCCAGTAGTATAGTTAGCGGGGGGAACACCGGGGAGCTGTTTTTT. Translating gives CASSIVSGGNTGELFF.

In its sample, this clone was seen once. The rearrangement joins TRBV24-1 to TRBJ1-5; D is possibly TRBD1 (5 bases). The germline CDR1 and CDR2 sequences are KGHDR and SFDVKD. The CDR3 runs to 13 residues. V was trimmed by 9 bases and J by 5 bases, leaving 13 bases between them. In DNA form, the CDR3 reads TGTGCCACCGGTGGAGACAGTTATCAGCCCCAGCATTTT. This sequence encodes CATGGDSYQPQHF.

This chain uses TRBV7-9 with TRBJ2-6; a weak D match, TRBD2 (7 bases). Germline CDR1 and CDR2: SEHNR and FQNEAQ (reference sequence). The CDR3 has 15 amino acids. Trimming removed 5 bases at V and 3 bases at J, with 11 bases between. The DNA for the CDR3 is TGTGCCAGCAGCCCCGGGGGGCTTGGGGCCAACGTCCTGACTTTC. Amino acid sequence: CASSPGGLGANVLTF.

The chain carries TRBV24-1 and TRBJ1-2; weak D call: TRBD1 (6 bases). The CDR3 consists of 13 residues. The germline V and J ends were trimmed by 8 bases and 4 bases, with 13 bases remaining between them. CDR1 is KGHDR and CDR2 is SFDVKD in the germline V gene. CDR3 protein: CATNSGGSYGYTF. CDR3 DNA sequence: TGTGCCACCAATTCGGGGGGCTCCTATGGCTACACCTTC.

The gene calls are TRBV27 and TRBJ2-2; 8 bases are a match to TRBD1. The CDR3 is 14 amino acids. The germline CDR1 and CDR2 sequences are MNHEY and SMNVEV (reference sequence). After removal of 7 bases from V and 5 bases from J, the junction contained 6 bases not matched to a gene. The CDR3 spells CASNPGGATGELFF. As DNA, the CDR3 is TGTGCCAGCAACCCAGGGGGCGCGACCGGGGAGCTGTTTTTT.

The chain links TRBV10-3 to TRBJ2-6; TRBD1 is a possible D gene (7 bases). Germline V CDR1 and CDR2: ENHRY, SYGVKD. This CDR3 contains 15 residues. The V end was cut by 6 bases, the J end by 0 bases, with 9 bases between. The CDR3 coding sequence is TGTGCCATCAGCCAGGGGGGCTCTGGGGCCAACGTCCTGACTTTC. Residues: CAISQGGSGANVLTF.